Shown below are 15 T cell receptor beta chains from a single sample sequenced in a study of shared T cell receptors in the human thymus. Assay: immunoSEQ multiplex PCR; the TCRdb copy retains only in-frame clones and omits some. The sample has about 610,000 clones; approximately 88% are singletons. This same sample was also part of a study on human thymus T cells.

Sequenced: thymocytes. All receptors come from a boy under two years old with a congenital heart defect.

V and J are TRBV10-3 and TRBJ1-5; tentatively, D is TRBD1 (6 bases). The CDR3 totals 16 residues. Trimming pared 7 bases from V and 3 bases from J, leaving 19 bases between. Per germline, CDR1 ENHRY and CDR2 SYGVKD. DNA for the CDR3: TGTGCCATCACCGAGAAGGCGCAGGGGACCAATCAGCCCCAGCATTTT. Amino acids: CAITEKAQGTNQPQHF.

CDR3 protein: CATSIRGTSGQYNEQFF. CDR3 bases: TGTGCCACCAGCATCCGAGGGACTAGCGGACAGTACAATGAGCAGTTCTTC. The chain uses TRBV15 and TRBJ2-1; 11 bases align to TRBD2. Germline V CDR1 and CDR2: LNHNV, YYDKDF (reference sequence). CDR3 length: 17 residues. J lost 4 bases, V lost 4 bases, and 9 bases had no gene match.

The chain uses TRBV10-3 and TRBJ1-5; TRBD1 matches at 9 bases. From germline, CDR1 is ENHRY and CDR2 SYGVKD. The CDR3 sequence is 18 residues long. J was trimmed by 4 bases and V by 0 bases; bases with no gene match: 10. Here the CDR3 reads CAISESRRGTGPNQPQHF. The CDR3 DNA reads TGTGCCATCAGTGAGTCGCGGAGGGGGACAGGGCCTAATCAGCCCCAGCATTTT.

The CDR3 nucleotides are TGTGCTAGTGCCGCGACAGGGTTTAACACTGAAGCTTTCTTT. This encodes CASAATGFNTEAFF. The rearrangement links TRBV12-5 to TRBJ1-1; TRBD1 aligns across 7 bases. The CDR3 runs to 14 residues. The trim removed 7 bases at V and 2 bases at J, leaving 7 bases unmatched. From germline, CDR1 is LGHNT and CDR2 FRNRAP.

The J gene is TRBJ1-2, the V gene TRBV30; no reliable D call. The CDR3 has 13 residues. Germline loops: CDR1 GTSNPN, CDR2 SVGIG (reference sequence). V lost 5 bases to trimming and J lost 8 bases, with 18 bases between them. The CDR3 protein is CAWVTRAHGGYTF. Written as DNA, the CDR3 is TGTGCCTGGGTGACTAGAGCTCACGGCGGCTACACCTTC.

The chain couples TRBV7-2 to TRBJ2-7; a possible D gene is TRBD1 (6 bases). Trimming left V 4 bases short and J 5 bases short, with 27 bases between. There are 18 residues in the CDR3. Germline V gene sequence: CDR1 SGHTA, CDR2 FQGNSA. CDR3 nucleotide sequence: TGTGCCAGCAGCTCGAAGTCCCACACCGACCCTAAGGGGGACGAGCAGTACTTC. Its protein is CASSSKSHTDPKGDEQYF.

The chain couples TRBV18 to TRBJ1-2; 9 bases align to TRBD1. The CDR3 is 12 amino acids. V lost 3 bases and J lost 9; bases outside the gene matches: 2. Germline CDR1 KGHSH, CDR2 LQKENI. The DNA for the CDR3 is TGTGCCAGCTCACCGGGACAGGGTCGCTACACCTTC. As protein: CASSPGQGRYTF.

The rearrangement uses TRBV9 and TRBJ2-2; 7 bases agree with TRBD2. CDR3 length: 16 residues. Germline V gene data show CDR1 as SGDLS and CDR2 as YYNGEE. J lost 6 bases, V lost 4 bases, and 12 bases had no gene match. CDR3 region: CASSRPGRESSGELFF. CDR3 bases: TGTGCCAGCAGCCGACCGGGGCGGGAGTCTTCCGGGGAGCTGTTTTTT.

The CDR3 region is CASQTRGTGDYEQYF. Here the CDR3 DNA reads TGTGCCAGCCAAACGAGGGGGACAGGGGATTACGAGCAGTACTTC. The rearrangement uses TRBV27 and TRBJ2-7; TRBD1 matches at 10 bases. The ends lost 8 bases at V and 4 bases at J; junction bases unmatched: 11. The CDR3 runs to 15 residues. The V gene's germline CDR1 is MNHEY and CDR2 SMNVEV (reference sequence).

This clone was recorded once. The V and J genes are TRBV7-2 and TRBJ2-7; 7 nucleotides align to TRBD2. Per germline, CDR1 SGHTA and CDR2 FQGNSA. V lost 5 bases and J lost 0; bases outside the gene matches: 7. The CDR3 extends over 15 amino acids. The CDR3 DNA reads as TGTGCCAGCAGCCCGCGGACTAGGAGCTCCTACGAGCAGTACTTC. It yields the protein CASSPRTRSSYEQYF.

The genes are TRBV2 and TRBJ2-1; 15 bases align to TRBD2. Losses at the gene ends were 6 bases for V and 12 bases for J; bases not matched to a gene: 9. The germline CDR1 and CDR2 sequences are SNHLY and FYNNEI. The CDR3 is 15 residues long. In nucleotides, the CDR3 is TGTGCCAGCAGCCTCGGACTAGCGGGAGGGTTCGGGCAGTTCTTC. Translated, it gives CASSLGLAGGFGQFF.

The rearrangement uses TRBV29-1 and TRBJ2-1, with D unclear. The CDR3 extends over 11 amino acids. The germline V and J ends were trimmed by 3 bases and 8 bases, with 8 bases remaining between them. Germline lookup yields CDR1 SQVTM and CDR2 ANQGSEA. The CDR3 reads CSVEGLDEQFF. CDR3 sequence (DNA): TGCAGCGTTGAGGGCTTGGATGAGCAGTTCTTC.

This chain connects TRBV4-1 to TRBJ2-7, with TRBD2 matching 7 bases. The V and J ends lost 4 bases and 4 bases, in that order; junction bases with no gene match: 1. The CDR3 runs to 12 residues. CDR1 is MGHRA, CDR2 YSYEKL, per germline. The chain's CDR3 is CASSRGGYEQYF. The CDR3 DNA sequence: TGCGCCAGCAGCCGGGGGGGGTACGAGCAGTACTTC.

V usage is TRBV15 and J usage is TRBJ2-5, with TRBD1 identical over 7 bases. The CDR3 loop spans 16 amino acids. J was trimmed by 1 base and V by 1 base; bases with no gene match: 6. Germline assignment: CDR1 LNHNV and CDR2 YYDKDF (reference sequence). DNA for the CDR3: TGTGCCACCAGCAGAGGAAACAGGGACAGCCAAGAGACCCAGTACTTC. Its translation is CATSRGNRDSQETQYF.

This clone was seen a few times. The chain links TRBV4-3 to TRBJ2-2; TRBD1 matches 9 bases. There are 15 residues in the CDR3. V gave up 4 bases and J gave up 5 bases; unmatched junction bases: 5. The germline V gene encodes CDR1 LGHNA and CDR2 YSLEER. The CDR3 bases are TGCGCCAGCAGCCTCCGGGACAGGGATACCGGGGAGCTGTTTTTT. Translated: CASSLRDRDTGELFF.